These T cell receptor beta chains were read from a single sample in a study of regulatory T cells in long-lasting Graves disease. Via MiXCR, TCRdb re-called the multiplex PCR reads, giving one row per CDR3 protein. This sample has 400,000 to 650,000 distinct CDR3 sequences, with about 15% found just once. These same data were also listed under a study on T cells in Graves' hyperthyroidism and ophthalmopathy.

Sequenced here: peripheral blood mononuclear cells (PBMCs), sampled at new diagnosis, from a patient treated with antithyroid drugs. These receptors were collected from a woman aged 40-60 years with Graves disease. Each CDR3 is given with its conserved first and last residue. The D gene is left open where the match is weak. Size tells how often a clone was seen (once, few, many) or the class of an expanded clone, and some rows leave it out.

size,J,V,D,length,DNA,CDR3
many,TRBJ1-1,TRBV20-1,.,15,TGCAGTGCTACTTCGGCCTTACAGGGTGGAACTGAAGCTTTCTTT,CSATSALQGGTEAFF
.,TRBJ2-2,TRBV9,TRBD1,13,TGTGCCAGCAGCGTAACAGGGGCCGGGGAGCTGTTTTTT,CASSVTGAGELFF
many,TRBJ2-7,TRBV6-1,.,19,TGTGCCAGCAGGGACCTACTCCGAACGGGGACCGTGAGCTCCTACGAGCAGTACTTC,CASRDLLRTGTVSSYEQYF
few,TRBJ2-7,TRBV20-1,.,14,TGCAGTGCTACAGAGGACAGCGGGACCTACGAGCAGTACTTC,CSATEDSGTYEQYF
many,TRBJ1-6,TRBV3-1,TRBD1,15,TGTGCCAGCAACAGACAGGGACAGTCGAATTCACCCCTCCACTTT,CASNRQGQSNSPLHF
few,TRBJ1-2,TRBV25-1,.,14,TGTGCCAGCAGCGAGGCAGGGATATGGTATGGCTACACCTTC,CASSEAGIWYGYTF
.,TRBJ1-3,TRBV3-1,.,16,TGTGCCAGCAGCCAGGTTGGGCAGGAGAGTGGAAACACCATATATTTT,CASSQVGQESGNTIYF
.,TRBJ1-1,TRBV4-1,.,13,TGCGCCAGCAGCCAGACTCCGTACACTGAAGCTTTCTTT,CASSQTPYTEAFF
many,TRBJ2-7,TRBV3-1,.,16,TGTGCCAGCAGCCAATACGGGGACATGAGCTCCTACGAGCAGTACTTC,CASSQYGDMSSYEQYF
many,TRBJ2-5,TRBV6-1,.,13,TGTGCCATCAGCTCCAGGGGCGGTGAGACCCAGTACTTC,CAISSRGGETQYF
many,TRBJ1-2,TRBV12-3/TRBV12-4,TRBD1,16,TGTGCCAGCAGTTCCGTGGACAGGGGGACTAACTATGGCTACACCTTC,CASSSVDRGTNYGYTF
.,TRBJ1-1,TRBV7-9,.,15,TGTGCCAGCAGCTTAGCGCTTAGCGGGGACGCTGAAGCTTTCTTT,CASSLALSGDAEAFF
few,TRBJ2-7,TRBV7-2,TRBD1,13,TGTGCCAGCAGCGACGGGACAGTTGGGGTCGAGTACTTC,CASSDGTVGVEYF
many,TRBJ1-5,TRBV10-3,.,15,TGTGCCATCAGTGACGGTGACGGCAGCAATCAGCCCCAGCATTTT,CAISDGDGSNQPQHF
.,TRBJ2-3,TRBV20-1,TRBD2,14,TGCAGTGCCCAGCGGGGCTCGCCGGCGGATACGCAGTATTTT,CSAQRGSPADTQYF
.,TRBJ1-4,TRBV12-3/TRBV12-4,.,14,TGTGCCAGCAGTTTACGACTGAATAATGAAAAACTGTTTTTT,CASSLRLNNEKLFF
many,TRBJ1-2,TRBV5-1,.,12,TGTGCCAGCAGGGAGGGGAACTATGGCTACACCTTC,CASREGNYGYTF
.,TRBJ1-2,TRBV7-9,.,13,TGTGCCAGCAGCTCCGGGTCACAATTTGGCCACACCTTC,CASSSGSQFGHTF
few,TRBJ2-5,TRBV5-4,TRBD1,14,TGTGCCAGCAGCGGGACAGGGAGCCAAGAGACCCAGTACTTC,CASSGTGSQETQYF
.,TRBJ2-1,TRBV29-1,.,12,TGCAGCGTCGCCGGCTCCTACAATGAGCAGTTCTTC,CSVAGSYNEQFF
.,TRBJ2-2,TRBV7-2,.,14,TGTGCCAGCAGCTTTGGTAACAGGGCCGGGGAGCTGTTTTTT,CASSFGNRAGELFF
many,TRBJ1-5,TRBV7-2,.,15,TGTGCCAGCAGCTTAGTCTCGGCAGTGGAACAGCCCCAGCATTTT,CASSLVSAVEQPQHF
many,TRBJ1-5,TRBV19,.,12,TGTGCCAGTAGTATGATGAGTCAGCCCCAGCATTTT,CASSMMSQPQHF
few,TRBJ2-6,TRBV6-9,.,19,TGTGCCAGCAGTTACACAACAGAAACCGAAGCAACTGGGGCCAACGTCCTGACTTTC,CASSYTTETEATGANVLTF
many,TRBJ1-3,TRBV7-9,.,15,TGTGCCAGCAGCTTAAATAGTCCCTCTGGAAACACCATATATTTT,CASSLNSPSGNTIYF
.,TRBJ1-2,TRBV12-3/TRBV12-4,.,14,TGTGCCAGCAGCTCGGGGCGCCGGAGCTATGGCTACACCTTC,CASSSGRRSYGYTF
many,TRBJ1-1,TRBV2,.,13,TGTGCCAGCAATGCAGGGTATGGCACTGAAGCTTTCTTT,CASNAGYGTEAFF
.,TRBJ2-2,TRBV7-9,.,14,TGTGCCAGCAGCGACGGATCGAACACCGGGGAGCTGTTTTTT,CASSDGSNTGELFF
few,TRBJ1-5,TRBV2,.,15,TGTGCCAGCAGTGATATGGGGGGTCTCAATCAGCCCCAGCATTTT,CASSDMGGLNQPQHF
many,TRBJ2-3,TRBV3-1,TRBD2,17,TGTGCCAGCAGCCAAGATAGAGGGACTAGCGGACCAGATACGCAGTATTTT,CASSQDRGTSGPDTQYF
many,TRBJ1-6,TRBV5-1,.,14,TGCGCCAGCAGCGACGGACGCGTTAATTCACCCCTCCACTTT,CASSDGRVNSPLHF
.,TRBJ1-4,TRBV30,.,13,TGTGCCTACAGACGATCCCCCGAGGAAAAACTGTTTTTT,CAYRRSPEEKLFF
many,TRBJ2-1,TRBV12-3/TRBV12-4,.,12,TGTGCCAGCAGTTTAGCGTTAAGTGAGCAGTTCTTC,CASSLALSEQFF
many,TRBJ2-3,TRBV7-6,TRBD2,14,TGTGCCAGCAGCCTTAGCGGGGGGATAGATACGCAGTATTTT,CASSLSGGIDTQYF
many,TRBJ1-5,TRBV7-4,.,19,TGTGCCAGCAGCTTAGTGGGCAGGCGAACACTCTATAGCAATCAGCCCCAGCATTTT,CASSLVGRRTLYSNQPQHF
.,TRBJ2-1,TRBV4-1,.,15,TGCGCCAGCAGCCAAGACAGAGATTCCTACAATGAGCAGTTCTTC,CASSQDRDSYNEQFF
.,TRBJ2-1,TRBV11-2,.,14,TGTGCCAGCAGCCGCATTTTTAGCAGCAATGAGCAGTTCTTC,CASSRIFSSNEQFF
.,TRBJ2-7,TRBV5-1,.,15,TGCGCCAGCAGCCCCGACCTCACACAGACCTACGAGCAGTACTTC,CASSPDLTQTYEQYF
.,TRBJ2-5,TRBV12-3/TRBV12-4,TRBD1,14,TGTGCCAGCAGTCAGGACAGGACCGAAGAGACCCAGTACTTC,CASSQDRTEETQYF
.,TRBJ1-3,TRBV6-1,.,15,TGTGCCAGCAGCAACGACGCGAGCTCTGGAAACACCATATATTTT,CASSNDASSGNTIYF
.,TRBJ1-1,TRBV19,.,13,TGTGCCAGTACAACCGGGTTGCACACTGAAGCTTTCTTT,CASTTGLHTEAFF
many,TRBJ1-2,TRBV20-1,.,13,TGCAGTGCTAAAGGCAATACCAACTATGGCTACACCTTC,CSAKGNTNYGYTF